The next 18 T cell receptor beta chains were all read from a single sample in a study of T cells in Graves' hyperthyroidism and ophthalmopathy. Amplification of TCR beta CDR3 regions was performed using RNA transcripts as template. The TCR CDR3 first-round RT-PCR relied on the HTBI primer set. One entry per CDR3 protein, called by TCRdb with MiXCR from the multiplex PCR reads. In the table there are hundreds of thousands of distinct CDR3 sequences, about 14% of which are singletons. Sample: blood. The receptors originated from a man aged 18 to 29 with Graves' ophthalmopathy.

This clonotype has a count of ten or more. CDR3 nucleotide sequence: TGTGCCAGCTCACCCACTCATGGGGGTCAAGAGACCCAGTACTTC. Protein sequence: CASSPTHGGQETQYF. The rearrangement joins TRBV18 to TRBJ2-5; D might be TRBD1 or TRBD2, each matching 5 bases. Trimming pared 3 bases from V and 2 bases from J, leaving 13 bases between. The germline CDR1 and CDR2 sequences are KGHSH and LQKENI. The length of the CDR3 is 15 residues.

This chain uses TRBV11-2 with TRBJ2-7; D is undetermined. V lost 4 bases to trimming and J lost 4 bases, with 11 bases between them. CDR1 is SGHAT, CDR2 FQNNGV, per germline. The CDR3 length is 13 residues. The CDR3 sequence: CASSSLRSYEQYF. CDR3 sequence (DNA): TGTGCCAGCAGCTCCCTTCGAAGTTACGAGCAGTACTTC.

The V call is TRBV14, the J call TRBJ1-2; no definite D call. Germline assignment: CDR1 SGHDN and CDR2 FVKESK. This CDR3 has 13 residues. V dropped 0 bases and J dropped 6 bases, with 8 bases sitting between them. CDR3 in amino acids: CASSQDRRDGYTF. In DNA, the CDR3 is TGTGCCAGCAGCCAAGACAGACGTGATGGCTACACCTTC.

The table lists this clonotype with many counts. The J gene is TRBJ2-1, the V gene TRBV11-2; 8 positions match TRBD2. V was clipped by 4 bases and J by 6 bases; unmatched bases: 8. The CDR3 length is 15 residues. Germline V CDR1 and CDR2: SGHAT, FQNNGV. Here the CDR3 DNA reads TGTGCCAGCAGCTCCCAAGCGGGGGCCGGCAATGAGCAGTTCTTC. As protein: CASSSQAGAGNEQFF.

This chain joins TRBV5-6 and TRBJ2-2; D call uncertain. CDR3 size: 13 residues. Germline V gives CDR1 SGHDT, CDR2 YYEEEE. Trimming pared 4 bases from V and 4 bases from J, leaving 8 bases between. For the CDR3, the DNA is TGTGCCAGCAGCCACAGTAGCACCGGGGAGCTGTTTTTT. Its translation: CASSHSSTGELFF.

At least ten counts were recorded for this clonotype. The chain is built from TRBV5-1 and TRBJ1-4; D not certain. V was shortened by 9 bases and J by 2 bases, with 14 bases between the two germline ends. CDR1 and CDR2 (germline): SGHRS, YFSETQ. There are 14 residues in the CDR3. The CDR3 here is CANGRRATNEKLFF. In DNA, the CDR3 is TGCGCCAACGGACGAAGGGCCACTAATGAAAAACTGTTTTTT. The full variable domain, in which reference TRBV5-1 and TRBJ1-4 provide the parts outside the CDR3, is KAGVTQTPRYLIKTRGQQVTLSCSPISGHRSVSWYQQTPGQGLQFLFEYFSETQRNKGNFPGRFSGRQFSNSRSEMNVSTLELGDSALYLCANGRRATNEKLFFGSGTQLSVL.

The V and J genes are TRBV14 and TRBJ2-1; weak D call: TRBD2 (5 bases). CDR1 is SGHDN and CDR2 is FVKESK in the germline V gene. This CDR3 comprises 13 residues. V was pared by 0 bases and J by 15 bases, with 15 bases between. CDR3 region: CASSQDMVTRGFF. The CDR3, as DNA: TGTGCCAGCAGCCAAGATATGGTGACCCGGGGGTTCTTC.

The chain carries TRBV15 and TRBJ1-5; 7 positions agree with TRBD1. The junction had 4 bases not matched to a gene; V was cut back by 0 bases and J by 2 bases. The germline V gene encodes CDR1 LNHNV and CDR2 YYDKDF (reference sequence). This CDR3 spans 16 amino acids. The CDR3 protein is CATSRDGTERNQPQHF. The DNA for the CDR3 is TGTGCCACCAGCAGAGACGGGACAGAACGCAATCAGCCCCAGCATTTT.

The genes are TRBV3-1 and TRBJ2-5; TRBD2 agrees at 7 bases. After removal of 3 bases from V and 0 bases from J, the junction contained 4 bases not matched to a gene. This CDR3 is built from 15 residues. Per the germline V gene, CDR1 is LGHDT and CDR2 is YNNKEL (reference sequence). This chain's CDR3 is CASSHAGTNQETQYF. DNA of the CDR3: TGTGCCAGCAGCCATGCCGGGACTAACCAAGAGACCCAGTACTTC.

This clonotype was found many times. The genes are TRBV7-6 and TRBJ2-3, with D perhaps given as TRBD1 or TRBD2 (5 bases each). The CDR3 covers 15 residues. V lost 3 bases to trimming and J lost 2 bases, with 12 bases between them. Germline V CDR1 and CDR2: SGHVS, FNYEAQ. As DNA, the CDR3 is TGTGCCAGCAGCTTCAAGGGACGGTTCACAGATACGCAGTATTTT. Protein sequence: CASSFKGRFTDTQYF.

As to this clonotype: A clone one base away is much larger, so this may be a read error. The gene calls are TRBV7-9 and TRBJ2-7; D possibly uses TRBD1 or TRBD2 (5 bases each). CDR1 and CDR2 from the germline V gene are SEHNR and FQNEAQ (reference sequence). CDR3 length: 13 amino acids. CDR3 coding DNA: TGTGTCAGCAGCCCCCCGGGGCTCCCCGAGCAGTACTTC. This codes for CVSSPPGLPEQYF.

This clonotype occurred once. J is TRBJ2-7 and V is TRBV11-2; D may match TRBD1 or TRBD2 (5 bases each). CDR3 length equals 18 residues. Germline V gene sequence: CDR1 SGHAT, CDR2 FQNNGV. The germline V and J ends were trimmed by 7 bases and 0 bases, with 25 bases remaining between them. This CDR3 is CASTTIPGRRISSYEQYF. Here the CDR3 DNA reads TGTGCCAGCACCACAATTCCGGGACGGCGGATTAGCTCCTACGAGCAGTACTTC. The full variable domain, completed using reference TRBV11-2 and TRBJ2-7, is EAGVAQSPRYKIIEKRQSVAFWCNPISGHATLYWYQQILGQGPKLLIQFQNNGVVDDSQLPKDRFSAERLKGVDSTLKIQPAKLEDSAVYLCASTTIPGRRISSYEQYFGPGTRLTVT.

This clonotype was seen repeatedly, ten times or more. This rearrangement joins TRBV11-2 to TRBJ2-7; 7 bases agree with TRBD2. Germline V gene sequence: CDR1 SGHAT, CDR2 FQNNGV. V shed 3 bases, J shed 4 bases, and the junction held 12 bases outside the gene matches. There are 16 residues in the CDR3. Here the CDR3 DNA reads TGTGCCAGCAGCTTCGGCCCCCAGCGGGGTCTTTACGAGCAGTACTTC. As protein: CASSFGPQRGLYEQYF.

This clonotype was seen ten or more times. This CDR3 reads CSVGAPGANVLTF. The CDR3 DNA reads TGCAGCGTTGGGGCCCCTGGGGCCAACGTCCTGACTTTC. The V and J genes are TRBV29-1 and TRBJ2-6; no clear D gene. CDR3 length: 13 residues. Trimming took 4 bases from V and 2 from J, leaving 6 bases between them. Per the germline V gene, CDR1 is SQVTM and CDR2 is ANQGSEA.

This clonotype was seen many times. The chain has TRBV7-8 and TRBJ2-5, with a weak D call TRBD2 (7 bases). Trimming shortened V by 1 base and J by 10 bases, and 13 bases separated the two germline ends. Germline V gene lookup returns CDR1 SGHVS and CDR2 FQNEAQ. CDR3 length: 13 residues. CDR3 sequence: CASSLGSGEGQYF. The CDR3 coding sequence is TGTGCCAGCAGCTTAGGTTCAGGGGAGGGCCAGTACTTC.

In this sample, this clonotype turned up many times. The chain combines TRBV12-3 or TRBV12-4 with TRBJ2-2; 10 bases match TRBD2. This CDR3 is 15 amino acids long. Trimming removed 6 bases from V and 1 base from J; junction bases left unmatched: 2. In DNA form, the CDR3 reads TGTGCCAGCAGAAGCGGGGGGGGGAACACCGGGGAGCTGTTTTTT. Translating it yields CASRSGGGNTGELFF.

In its sample, this clonotype was seen many times. The chain uses TRBV3-1 and TRBJ2-3; tentative D call: TRBD1 (5 bases). The germline gives CDR1 LGHDT, CDR2 YNNKEL (reference sequence). This CDR3 spans 14 amino acids. V shed 7 bases and J shed 0 bases, with 11 bases lying between them. The CDR3 nucleotides are TGTGCCAGCACTCAGGGTCTGAGCACAGATACGCAGTATTTT. Residues: CASTQGLSTDTQYF.

This clonotype was recorded at least ten times. The chain uses TRBV20-1 and TRBJ2-3; TRBD2 matches 11 bases. CDR1 and CDR2 from the germline V gene are DFQATT and SNEGSKA (reference sequence). Germline trimming cut 1 base from V and 2 bases from J; bases unmatched to any gene: 8. CDR3 length: 17 residues. CDR3 nucleotides: TGCAGTGCTAGAGCTCTACTGGGACTAGCGGCCACAGATACGCAGTATTTT. Its protein product is CSARALLGLAATDTQYF.